The TCR beta chain under discussion was sequenced for a study of Ad26.COV2.S vaccination and SARS-CoV-2 variants. Broader study findings: Spike-specific TCR breadth ran higher among vaccine recipients than placebo recipients.

TCRdb's copy holds only in-frame clones and misses some; the assay was immunoSEQ multiplex PCR. This table has over 85,000 clones, around three quarters appearing once. With regard to this clone: What it binds is not known.

Trimming stripped 3 bases from V and 11 bases from J, with 13 bases between. The CDR3 consists of 13 residues. Sequenced here: peripheral blood, sampled after recovery from COVID-19. V usage is TRBV12-3 or TRBV12-4 and J usage is TRBJ1-4; tentatively, D is TRBD1 (6 bases). The receptor was derived from a human donor who had recovered from COVID-19. CDR3 sequence: CASSFLDSPKLFF. The CDR3, as DNA: TGTGCCAGCAGTTTCTTGGACAGTCCGAAACTGTTTTTT.